The next 22 T cell receptor beta chains were all read from a single sample in a study of blood T cell repertoires in COVID-19. TCRdb's table, derived via immunoSEQ multiplex PCR, lists solely in-frame clones and lacks some. Of approximately 110,000 clones in the sample, approximately 87% are singletons; the top ten hold about 18%. The sample consisted of peripheral blood. Every receptor here comes from a woman aged 55-69 years with acute or convalescent COVID-19.

The chain is built from TRBV15 and TRBJ2-3; D unresolved. CDR1 and CDR2 (germline): LNHNV, YYDKDF (reference sequence). With 7 bases removed from V and 3 bases from J, the gap between germline ends came to 14 bases. The CDR3 length is 14 residues. CDR3 nucleotide sequence: TGTGCCACCAAACACAGCCCTGAGACAGATACGCAGTATTTT. Its translation: CATKHSPETDTQYF.

The chain links TRBV28 to TRBJ1-2; 7 positions agree with TRBD1. Germline values: CDR1 MDHEN, CDR2 SYDVKM. The CDR3 is 13 amino acids. After removal of 3 bases from V and 5 bases from J, the junction contained 3 bases not matched to a gene. CDR3 residues: CASSLEGAYGYTF. CDR3 sequence (DNA): TGTGCCAGCAGTTTGGAGGGGGCTTATGGCTACACCTTC.

This clone came up once. The CDR3 sequence is CASMESTGGTEAFF. The CDR3 coding sequence is TGTGCCAGCATGGAATCGACAGGCGGGACTGAAGCTTTCTTT. The chain is built from TRBV6-5 and TRBJ1-1, with D possibly being TRBD1 (6 bases). This CDR3 is built from 14 residues. Trimming took 7 bases from V and 5 from J, leaving 17 bases between them. The germline CDR1 and CDR2 sequences are MNHEY and SVGAGI.

The genes are TRBV29-1 and TRBJ2-3; TRBD2 is a possible D gene (6 bases). This CDR3 spans 12 amino acids. Trimming removed 0 bases from V and 5 bases from J, with 6 bases in between. In germline, CDR1 is SQVTM, CDR2 ANQGSEA. The CDR3 region has the DNA TGCAGCGTTGAAGACGGGGGAGATACGCAGTATTTT. This gives the protein CSVEDGGDTQYF.

J is TRBJ2-3 and V is TRBV11-3, with TRBD2 matching 9 bases. V shed 0 bases and J 3 bases; nucleotides not matched to a gene: 10. Germline lookup yields CDR1 SGHNT and CDR2 YENEEA. CDR3 size: 18 residues. The DNA of the CDR3 is TGTGCCAGCAGCTTAGACCCTAGCGGGACCCGGGGAACAGATACGCAGTATTTT. This translates into CASSLDPSGTRGTDTQYF.

This rearrangement joins TRBV4-3 to TRBJ1-6; D unclear. The CDR3 extends over 18 amino acids. The germline gives CDR1 LGHNA, CDR2 YSLEER. V gave up 0 bases and J gave up 0 bases, with 12 bases separating them. CDR3 protein: CASSQDHAGSSYNSPLHF. The CDR3 DNA reads as TGCGCCAGCAGCCAAGATCATGCGGGAAGCTCCTATAATTCACCCCTCCACTTT.

This chain joins TRBV28 and TRBJ1-2; D is unclear. The V end lost 3 bases, the J end lost 6 bases, and 14 bases lay between the germline ends. The CDR3 runs to 14 residues. Germline V lookup: CDR1 MDHEN, CDR2 SYDVKM. The CDR3 reads CASSFGLGKDGYTF. The CDR3 bases are TGTGCCAGCAGTTTCGGCCTCGGGAAGGATGGCTACACCTTC.

CDR3 nucleotide sequence: TGTGCCAGCGAGGGGCAGGGGAAAAACGAGCAGTACTTC. Translating gives CASEGQGKNEQYF. The V call is TRBV6-5, the J call TRBJ2-7, with D possibly being TRBD1 (6 bases). This CDR3 has 13 amino acids. Germline loops: CDR1 MNHEY, CDR2 SVGAGI. V lost 8 bases, J lost 5 bases, and 16 bases lay in between.

Ten or more counts support this clone. The rearrangement links TRBV5-4 to TRBJ1-3; D perhaps matches TRBD1 (6 bases). V was pared by 4 bases and J by 16 bases, with 24 bases between. Looked up from germline, CDR1 is SGHNT and CDR2 is YYREEE (reference sequence). The CDR3 is 14 residues long. CDR3 DNA: TGTGCCAGCAGCCCCGAGGGGGGGTCGGGAGCCCCGTATTTT. This translates into CASSPEGGSGAPYF.

The chain couples TRBV5-1 to TRBJ1-1; D unresolved. There are 14 residues in the CDR3. CDR1 and CDR2 from the germline V gene are SGHRS and YFSETQ. V was shortened by 4 bases and J by 5 bases, with 15 bases between the two germline ends. The CDR3 nucleotides are TGCGCCAGCAGCCCCCGGCGGGGAATGACTGAAGCTTTCTTT. Protein: CASSPRRGMTEAFF.

This clone showed up just a few times. The chain couples TRBV28 to TRBJ1-2, with D perhaps matching TRBD1 (6 bases). From germline, CDR1 is MDHEN and CDR2 SYDVKM. The CDR3 extends over 15 amino acids. The V end was cut by 4 bases, the J end by 2 bases, with 14 bases between. CDR3 sequence: CASSSPAGANYGYTF. The CDR3 DNA sequence: TGTGCCAGCAGTTCCCCGGCGGGGGCAAACTATGGCTACACCTTC.

This clone was seen once. CDR3: CASQRDRGSYEQYF. The CDR3 region has the DNA TGTGCCAGCCAGCGGGACAGGGGATCCTACGAGCAGTACTTC. The chain is built from TRBV2 and TRBJ2-7, with 10 bases identical to TRBD1. The ends lost 8 bases at V and 1 base at J; junction bases unmatched: 5. CDR3 length: 14 residues. The germline V gene encodes CDR1 SNHLY and CDR2 FYNNEI.

This clone was seen only once. The V call is TRBV7-2, the J call TRBJ1-6; weak D call: TRBD1 (6 bases). Germline V gives CDR1 SGHTA, CDR2 FQGNSA. Deletions cut 2 bases from V and 14 bases from J, with 10 bases between. The CDR3 is 12 residues long. DNA of the CDR3: TGTGCCAGCAGCTTACAGGGGCGAGCCCTCCACTTT. Residues: CASSLQGRALHF.

In DNA, the CDR3 is TGTGCCAGCGGACGACAGGGCTATGGCTACACCTTC. This gives the protein CASGRQGYGYTF. This rearrangement joins TRBV9 to TRBJ1-2; TRBD1 aligns across 7 bases. There are 12 residues in the CDR3. CDR1 and CDR2 from the germline V gene are SGDLS and YYNGEE. The trim removed 7 bases at V and 4 bases at J, leaving 4 bases unmatched.

This clone showed up just once. The chain carries TRBV20-1 and TRBJ1-1; D remains unclear. The germline CDR1 and CDR2 sequences are DFQATT and SNEGSKA (reference sequence). This CDR3 is 11 amino acids long. The V end lost 6 bases, the J end lost 10 bases, and 15 bases lay between the germline ends. For the CDR3, the DNA is TGCAGTGCCCATGACGACATTTCAGCTTTCTTT. Its translation is CSAHDDISAFF.

The rearrangement joins TRBV6-2 or TRBV6-3 to TRBJ1-2, with 7 bases matching TRBD1. The CDR3 is 15 amino acids. V lost 5 bases and J lost 0; bases outside the gene matches: 6. From germline, CDR1 is MNHEY and CDR2 SVGEGT. The CDR3 DNA sequence: TGTGCCAGCAGTCTATCAGGGGGAGCTAACTATGGCTACACCTTC. Its translation is CASSLSGGANYGYTF.

This chain connects TRBV18 to TRBJ1-4; perhaps TRBD1 as D (5 bases). Germline CDR1 reads KGHSH; CDR2 reads LQKENI. The CDR3 extends over 18 amino acids. Trimming took off 1 base at V and 0 bases at J, with 15 bases between the two ends. The CDR3: CASSPRPGMASTNEKLFF. The CDR3 DNA sequence: TGTGCCAGCTCACCACGGCCAGGGATGGCGTCAACTAATGAAAAACTGTTTTTT.

The chain employs TRBV27 and TRBJ1-3; D gene ambiguous. CDR1 is MNHEY and CDR2 is SMNVEV in the germline V gene (reference sequence). The CDR3 has 13 residues. V gave up 8 bases and J gave up 0 bases, with 8 bases separating them. DNA for the CDR3: TGTGCCAGCGCGAGGAGCTCTGGAAACACCATATATTTT. Translated: CASARSSGNTIYF.

The rearrangement uses TRBV29-1 and TRBJ1-2; D gene unclear. V was trimmed by 7 bases and J by 4 bases, leaving 10 bases between them. The CDR3 totals 11 residues. Germline CDR1 is SQVTM and CDR2 is ANQGSEA. The CDR3 bases are TGCAGCGCCTTATCGGGCTATGGCTACACCTTC. Its translation: CSALSGYGYTF.

The chain couples TRBV7-9 to TRBJ1-1; D possibly corresponds to TRBD1 (6 bases). This CDR3 spans 13 amino acids. Germline CDR1 SEHNR, CDR2 FQNEAQ (reference sequence). V gave up 6 bases and J gave up 8 bases, with 16 bases separating them. For the CDR3, the DNA is TGTGCCAGCAGGACAGGCTACTTAGGGGAAGCTTTCTTT. Its translation: CASRTGYLGEAFF.

The chain combines TRBV13 with TRBJ1-1; TRBD1 matches at 8 bases. CDR1 is PRHDT, CDR2 FYEKMQ, per germline (reference sequence). The junction had 7 bases not matched to a gene; V was cut back by 4 bases and J by 0 bases. This CDR3 is 16 amino acids long. The CDR3 is CASSSPTGVLNTEAFF. CDR3 nucleotides: TGTGCCAGCAGCTCGCCGACAGGGGTGCTGAACACTGAAGCTTTCTTT.

This clone was seen a handful of times. V gene TRBV20-1 combines with J gene TRBJ2-7, with 8 bases matching TRBD1. With 3 bases clipped from V and 7 bases from J, the junction kept 11 bases outside the gene matches. Germline assignment: CDR1 DFQATT and CDR2 SNEGSKA (reference sequence). CDR3 size: 14 residues. The CDR3 protein is CSASPGTGRREQYF. CDR3 nucleotide sequence: TGCAGTGCTAGTCCCGGGACAGGCCGGAGGGAGCAGTACTTC.